A single sample is the source of the 5 T cell receptor beta chains below, sequenced in a study of T cell repertoires in cytomegalovirus infection. Via MiXCR, TCRdb re-called the reads, giving one row per CDR3 protein. This table holds about 920,000 distinct CDR3 sequences, approximately 31% found once. These receptors' targets are unknown. Here the sequenced sample was cultured CD8+ T cells from PBMCs, taken from culture after CMV antigen stimulation. These receptors originate from a human donor in good health (CMV status not recorded). Some clones in this sample may be carry-over from other donors' samples.

The chain carries TRBV19 and TRBJ2-1; no definite D call. Trimming cost V 1 base and J 5 bases, with 24 bases left between them. The CDR3 runs 19 residues. Germline values: CDR1 LNHDA, CDR2 SQIVND (reference sequence). CDR3 nucleotide sequence: TGTGCCAGTAGTATAGCCATATTTCGACAAACCATCTTGGACAATGAGCAGTTCTTC. It yields the protein CASSIAIFRQTILDNEQFF.

The chain links TRBV11-2 to TRBJ2-5, with D perhaps given as TRBD1 or TRBD2 (6 bases each). Looked up from germline, CDR1 is SGHAT and CDR2 is FQNNGV. This CDR3 contains 12 residues. The germline V and J ends were trimmed by 3 bases and 7 bases, with 9 bases remaining between them. DNA for the CDR3: TGTGCCAGCAGCTTCGAGGGGGGGACCCAGTACTTC. This sequence encodes CASSFEGGTQYF.

Many counts were recorded for this clonotype. CDR3 bases: TGTGCCAGCAGCTCAGAAGGCTTAAGCTCCTACGAGCAGTACTTC. It codes for CASSSEGLSSYEQYF. The chain is built from TRBV7-2 and TRBJ2-7; the D is unclear. Germline CDR1 reads SGHTA; CDR2 reads FQGNSA. CDR3 length: 15 residues. Trimming shortened V by 4 bases and J by 0 bases, and 13 bases separated the two germline ends. The variable domain in full, with the rest retrieved from reference TRBV7-2 and TRBJ2-7, is GAGVSQSPSNKVTEKGKDVELRCDPISGHTALYWYRQSLGQGLEFLIYFQGNSAPDKSGLPSDRFSAERTGGSVSTLTIQRTQQEDSAVYLCASSSEGLSSYEQYFGPGTRLTVT.

V usage is TRBV10-3 and J usage is TRBJ2-1; unclear D gene. With 7 bases removed from V and 3 bases from J, the gap between germline ends came to 10 bases. Germline V gene lookup returns CDR1 ENHRY and CDR2 SYGVKD. This CDR3 spans 13 amino acids. The CDR3: CAITSFLYNEQFF. CDR3 coding DNA: TGTGCCATCACCAGCTTCCTCTACAATGAGCAGTTCTTC.

The chain has TRBV19 and TRBJ1-1; unclear D gene. In germline, CDR1 is LNHDA, CDR2 SQIVND (reference sequence). The V gene lost 2 bases and the J gene lost 0 bases, with 10 bases spanning the gap. The CDR3 spans 15 residues. The CDR3 protein is CASSISDGLNTEAFF. CDR3 DNA: TGTGCCAGTAGTATATCTGACGGTCTGAACACTGAAGCTTTCTTT.